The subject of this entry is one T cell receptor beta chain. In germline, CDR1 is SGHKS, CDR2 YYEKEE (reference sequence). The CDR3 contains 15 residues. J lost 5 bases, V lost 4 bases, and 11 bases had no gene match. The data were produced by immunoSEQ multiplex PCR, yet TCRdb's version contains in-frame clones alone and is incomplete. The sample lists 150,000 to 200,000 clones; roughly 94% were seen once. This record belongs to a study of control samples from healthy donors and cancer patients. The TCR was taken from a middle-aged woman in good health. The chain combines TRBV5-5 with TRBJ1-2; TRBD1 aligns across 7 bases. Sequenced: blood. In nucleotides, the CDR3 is TGTGCCAGCAGCCCCCAGGGGGGGATTAGGTATGGCTACACCTTC. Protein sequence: CASSPQGGIRYGYTF. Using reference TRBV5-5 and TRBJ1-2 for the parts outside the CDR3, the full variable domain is DAGVTQSPTHLIKTRGQQVTLRCSPISGHKSVSWYQQVLGQGPQFIFQYYEKEERGRGNFPDRFSARQFPNYSSELNVNALLLGDSALYLCASSPQGGIRYGYTFGSGTRLTVV.